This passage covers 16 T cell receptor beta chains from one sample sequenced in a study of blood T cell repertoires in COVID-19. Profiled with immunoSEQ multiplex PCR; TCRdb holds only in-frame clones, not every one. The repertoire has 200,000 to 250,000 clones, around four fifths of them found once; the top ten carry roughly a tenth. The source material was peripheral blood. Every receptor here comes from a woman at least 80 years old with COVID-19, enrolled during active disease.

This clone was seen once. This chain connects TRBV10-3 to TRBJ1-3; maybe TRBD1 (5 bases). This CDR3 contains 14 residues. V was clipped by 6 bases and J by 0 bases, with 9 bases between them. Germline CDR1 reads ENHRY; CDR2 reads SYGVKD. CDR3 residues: CAISAGFSGNTIYF. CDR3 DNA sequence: TGTGCCATCAGCGCAGGGTTCTCTGGAAACACCATATATTTT.

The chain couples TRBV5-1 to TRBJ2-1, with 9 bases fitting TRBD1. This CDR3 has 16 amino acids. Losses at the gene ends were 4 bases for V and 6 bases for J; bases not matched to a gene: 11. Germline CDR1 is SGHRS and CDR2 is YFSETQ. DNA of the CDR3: TGCGCCAGCAGCACCTGGACAGGGGCGGAGGGCAATGAGCAGTTCTTC. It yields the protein CASSTWTGAEGNEQFF.

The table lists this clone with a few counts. The CDR3 protein is CASSYSMTGEWNV. The CDR3 nucleotides read TGTGCCAGCAGTTACTCGATGACAGGGGAATGGAACGTC. V is TRBV6-2 or TRBV6-3 and J is TRBJ2-7, with 8 bases fitting TRBD1. Germline loops: CDR1 MNHEY, CDR2 SVGEGT. CDR3 length: 13 residues.

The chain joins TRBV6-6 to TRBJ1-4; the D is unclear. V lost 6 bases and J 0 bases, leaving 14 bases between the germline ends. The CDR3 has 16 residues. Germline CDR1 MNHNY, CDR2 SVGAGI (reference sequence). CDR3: CASSLLKPATNEKLFF. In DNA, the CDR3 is TGTGCCAGCAGCTTACTTAAACCTGCAACTAATGAAAAACTGTTTTTT.

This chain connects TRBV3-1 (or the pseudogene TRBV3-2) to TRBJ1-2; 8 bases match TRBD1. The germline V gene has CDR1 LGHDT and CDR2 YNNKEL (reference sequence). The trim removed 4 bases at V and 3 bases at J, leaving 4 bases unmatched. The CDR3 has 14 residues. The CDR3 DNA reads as TGTGCCAGCAGCCCGGGACAGGCCCACTATGGCTACACCTTC. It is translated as CASSPGQAHYGYTF.

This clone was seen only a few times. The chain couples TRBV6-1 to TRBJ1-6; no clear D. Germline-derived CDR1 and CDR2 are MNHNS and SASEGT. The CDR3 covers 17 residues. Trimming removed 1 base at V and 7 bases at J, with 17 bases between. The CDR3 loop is CASSEVEVMAGNSPLHF. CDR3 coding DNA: TGTGCCAGCAGTGAAGTAGAAGTGATGGCAGGAAATTCACCCCTCCACTTT.

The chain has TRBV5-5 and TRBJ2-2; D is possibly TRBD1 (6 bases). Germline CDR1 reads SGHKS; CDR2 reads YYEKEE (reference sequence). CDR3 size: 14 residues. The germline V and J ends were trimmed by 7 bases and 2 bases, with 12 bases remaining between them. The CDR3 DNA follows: TGTGCCAGCGATCGGACAGCTAACACCGGGGAGCTGTTTTTT. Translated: CASDRTANTGELFF.

This CDR3 reads CASSLEGQGSTDTQYF. As DNA, the CDR3 is TGTGCCAGCAGCTTAGAAGGACAGGGCAGCACAGATACGCAGTATTTT. The chain joins TRBV7-6 to TRBJ2-3; TRBD1 aligns across 8 bases. Germline CDR1 and CDR2: SGHVS and FNYEAQ. This CDR3 spans 16 amino acids. With V trimmed by 1 base and J by 0 bases, 3 bases remained unmatched.

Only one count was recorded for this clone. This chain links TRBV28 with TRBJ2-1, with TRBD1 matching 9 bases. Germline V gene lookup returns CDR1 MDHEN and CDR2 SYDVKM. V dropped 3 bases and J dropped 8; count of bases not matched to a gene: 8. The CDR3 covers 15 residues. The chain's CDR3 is CASSLARDRAHEQFF. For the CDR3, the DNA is TGTGCCAGCAGTTTGGCCCGGGACAGGGCCCATGAGCAGTTCTTC. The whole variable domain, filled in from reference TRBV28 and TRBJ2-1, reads DVKVTQSSRYLVKRTGEKVFLECVQDMDHENMFWYRQDPGLGLRLIYFSYDVKMKEKGDIPEGYSVSREKKERFSLILESASTNQTSMYLCASSLARDRAHEQFFGPGTRLTVL.

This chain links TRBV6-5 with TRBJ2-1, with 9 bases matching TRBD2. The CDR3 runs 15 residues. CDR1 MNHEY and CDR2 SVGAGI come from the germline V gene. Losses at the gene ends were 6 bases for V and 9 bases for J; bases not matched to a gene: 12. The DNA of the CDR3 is TGTGCCAGCAGACGTGAAAGCGGGGGGCCCAGTGAGCAGTTCTTC. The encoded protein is CASRRESGGPSEQFF.

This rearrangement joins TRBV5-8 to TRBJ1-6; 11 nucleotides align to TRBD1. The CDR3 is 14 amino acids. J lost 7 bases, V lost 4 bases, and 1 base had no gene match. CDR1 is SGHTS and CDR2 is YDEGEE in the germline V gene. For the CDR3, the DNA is TGTGCCAGCAGCCGGACAGGGGGCAATTCACCCCTCCACTTT. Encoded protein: CASSRTGGNSPLHF.

CDR3 nucleotide sequence: TGTGCCAGTAGTGTGCGACAGGGAGATGGCTACACCTTC. Amino acids: CASSVRQGDGYTF. The V and J genes are TRBV19 and TRBJ1-2; 7 bases match TRBD1. The CDR3 covers 13 residues. Trimming took 5 bases from V and 6 from J; bases not matched to a gene: 6. Germline loops: CDR1 LNHDA, CDR2 SQIVND (reference sequence).

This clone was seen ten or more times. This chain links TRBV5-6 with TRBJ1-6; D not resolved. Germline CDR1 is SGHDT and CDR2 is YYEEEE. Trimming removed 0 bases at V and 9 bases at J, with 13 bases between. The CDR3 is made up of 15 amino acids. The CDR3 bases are TGTGCCAGCAGCTTGGTTGAGGCTGTGGGTTCACCCCTCCACTTT. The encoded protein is CASSLVEAVGSPLHF.

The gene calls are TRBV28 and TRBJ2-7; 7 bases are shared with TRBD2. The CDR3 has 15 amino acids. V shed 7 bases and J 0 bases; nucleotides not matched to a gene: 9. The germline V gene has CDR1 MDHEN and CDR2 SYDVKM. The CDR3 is CASTLGWGGSYEQYF. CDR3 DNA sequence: TGTGCCAGCACCCTGGGGTGGGGGGGCTCCTACGAGCAGTACTTC.

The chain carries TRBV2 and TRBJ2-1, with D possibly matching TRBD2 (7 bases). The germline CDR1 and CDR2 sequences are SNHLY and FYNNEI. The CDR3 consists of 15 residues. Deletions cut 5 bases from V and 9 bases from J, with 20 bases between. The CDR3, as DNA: TGTGCCAGCAGTCCGAGGGATGGGGGGGCCGGTGAGCAGTTCTTC. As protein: CASSPRDGGAGEQFF.

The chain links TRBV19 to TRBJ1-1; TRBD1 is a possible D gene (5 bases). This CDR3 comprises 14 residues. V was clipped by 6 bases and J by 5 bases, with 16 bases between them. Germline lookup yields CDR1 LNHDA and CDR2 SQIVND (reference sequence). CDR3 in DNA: TGTGCCAGTAGCCCCCTCGGGGGAGGAACTGAAGCTTTCTTT. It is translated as CASSPLGGGTEAFF.